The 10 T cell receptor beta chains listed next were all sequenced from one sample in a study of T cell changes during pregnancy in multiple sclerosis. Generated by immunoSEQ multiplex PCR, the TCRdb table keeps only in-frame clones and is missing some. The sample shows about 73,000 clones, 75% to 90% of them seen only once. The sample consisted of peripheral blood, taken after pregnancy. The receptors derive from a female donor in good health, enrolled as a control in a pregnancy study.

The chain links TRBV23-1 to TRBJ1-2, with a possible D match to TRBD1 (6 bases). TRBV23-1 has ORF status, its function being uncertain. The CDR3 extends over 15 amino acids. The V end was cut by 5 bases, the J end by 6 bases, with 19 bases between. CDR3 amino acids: CASSRSDTGTHGYTF. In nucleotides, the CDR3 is TGCGCCAGCAGTAGATCCGATACAGGGACCCATGGCTACACCTTC.

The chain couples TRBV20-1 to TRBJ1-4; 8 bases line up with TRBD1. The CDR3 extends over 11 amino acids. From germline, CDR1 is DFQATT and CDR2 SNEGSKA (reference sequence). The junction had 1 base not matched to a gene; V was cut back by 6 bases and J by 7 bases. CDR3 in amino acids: CSAGTGEKLFF. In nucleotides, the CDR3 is TGCAGTGCGGGGACAGGTGAAAAACTGTTTTTT.

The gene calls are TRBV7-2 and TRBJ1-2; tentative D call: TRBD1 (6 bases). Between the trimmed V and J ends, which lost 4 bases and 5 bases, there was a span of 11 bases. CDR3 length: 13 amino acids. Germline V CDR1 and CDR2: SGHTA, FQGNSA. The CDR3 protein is CASSSGQRYGYTF. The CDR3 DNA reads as TGTGCCAGCAGCTCCGGACAGAGGTATGGCTACACCTTC.

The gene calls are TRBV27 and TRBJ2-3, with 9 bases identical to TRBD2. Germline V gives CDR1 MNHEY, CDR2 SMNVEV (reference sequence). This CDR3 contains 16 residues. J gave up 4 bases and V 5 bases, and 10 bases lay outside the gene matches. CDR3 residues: CASSPISGSFPDTQYF. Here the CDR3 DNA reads TGTGCCAGCAGTCCAATTAGCGGGAGCTTCCCAGATACGCAGTATTTT.

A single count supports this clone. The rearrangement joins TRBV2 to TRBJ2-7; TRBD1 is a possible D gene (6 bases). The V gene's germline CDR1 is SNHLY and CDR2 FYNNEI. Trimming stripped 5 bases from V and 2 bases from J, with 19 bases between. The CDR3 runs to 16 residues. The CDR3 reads CASSYREGVPTYEQYF. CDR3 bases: TGTGCCAGCAGTTACAGGGAAGGTGTTCCAACCTACGAGCAGTACTTC.

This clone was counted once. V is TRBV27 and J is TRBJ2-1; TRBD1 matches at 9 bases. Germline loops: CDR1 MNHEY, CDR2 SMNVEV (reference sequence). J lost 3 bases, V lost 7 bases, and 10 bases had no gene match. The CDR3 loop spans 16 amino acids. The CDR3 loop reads CASNKAPGQGYNEQFF. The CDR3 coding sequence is TGTGCCAGCAACAAGGCGCCGGGACAGGGCTACAATGAGCAGTTCTTC.

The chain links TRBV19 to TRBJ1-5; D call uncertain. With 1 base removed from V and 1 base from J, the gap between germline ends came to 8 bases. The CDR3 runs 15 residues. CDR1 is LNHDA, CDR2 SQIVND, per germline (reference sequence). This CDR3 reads CASSIGRLSNQPQHF. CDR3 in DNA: TGTGCCAGTAGTATAGGCAGGCTAAGCAATCAGCCCCAGCATTTT.

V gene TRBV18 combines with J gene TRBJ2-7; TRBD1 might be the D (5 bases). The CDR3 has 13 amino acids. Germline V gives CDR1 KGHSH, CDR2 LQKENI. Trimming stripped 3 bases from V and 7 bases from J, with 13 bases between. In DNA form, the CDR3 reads TGTGCCAGCTCACCCCCCTCCAGGGATGAGCAGTACTTC. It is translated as CASSPPSRDEQYF. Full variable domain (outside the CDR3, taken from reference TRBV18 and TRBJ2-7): NAGVMQNPRHLVRRRGQEARLRCSPMKGHSHVYWYRQLPEEGLKFMVYLQKENIIDESGMPKERFSAEFPKEGPSILRIQQVVRGDSAAYFCASSPPSRDEQYFGPGTRLTVT.

This CDR3 reads CASSPRALNEKLFF. The CDR3, as DNA: TGTGCCAGCAGTCCGCGCGCCCTAAATGAAAAACTGTTTTTT. This chain links TRBV27 with TRBJ1-4; no clear D. Trimming took 5 bases from V and 5 from J, leaving 12 bases between them. The germline CDR1 and CDR2 sequences are MNHEY and SMNVEV (reference sequence). The CDR3 length is 14 residues.

CDR3 DNA: TGTGCCATCAGTGAGGCTTTGACAGGGGCGCGGGGCTATGGCTACACCTTC. This encodes CAISEALTGARGYGYTF. The V gene is TRBV10-3, the J gene TRBJ1-2; 8 nucleotides match TRBD1. The CDR3 loop spans 17 amino acids. Germline V gene sequence: CDR1 ENHRY, CDR2 SYGVKD. Losses at the gene ends were 2 bases for V and 4 bases for J; bases not matched to a gene: 12.